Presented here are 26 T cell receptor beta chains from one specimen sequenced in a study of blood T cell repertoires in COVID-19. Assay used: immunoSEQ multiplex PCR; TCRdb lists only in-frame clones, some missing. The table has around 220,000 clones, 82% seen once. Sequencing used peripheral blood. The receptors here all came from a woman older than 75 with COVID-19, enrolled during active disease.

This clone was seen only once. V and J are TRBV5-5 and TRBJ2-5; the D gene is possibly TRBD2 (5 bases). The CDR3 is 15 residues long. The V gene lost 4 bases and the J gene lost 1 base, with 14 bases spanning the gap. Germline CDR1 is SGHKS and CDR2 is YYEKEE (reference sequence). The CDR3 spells CASSHKTISQETQYF. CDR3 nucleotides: TGTGCCAGCAGCCACAAGACTATTTCCCAAGAGACCCAGTACTTC.

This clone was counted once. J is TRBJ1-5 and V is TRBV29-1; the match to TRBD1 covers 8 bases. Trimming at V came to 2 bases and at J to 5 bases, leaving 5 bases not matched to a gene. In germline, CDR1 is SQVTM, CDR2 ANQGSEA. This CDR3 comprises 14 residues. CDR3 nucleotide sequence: TGCAGCGTTGAAACAGGGGGTACCGATCAGCCCCAGCATTTT. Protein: CSVETGGTDQPQHF.

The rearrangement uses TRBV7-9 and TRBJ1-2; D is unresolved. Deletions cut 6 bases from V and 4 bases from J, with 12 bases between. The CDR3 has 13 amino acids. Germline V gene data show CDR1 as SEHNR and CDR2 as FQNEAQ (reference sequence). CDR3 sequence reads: CASRQGGVYGYTF. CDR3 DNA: TGTGCCAGCAGGCAAGGAGGCGTCTATGGCTACACCTTC.

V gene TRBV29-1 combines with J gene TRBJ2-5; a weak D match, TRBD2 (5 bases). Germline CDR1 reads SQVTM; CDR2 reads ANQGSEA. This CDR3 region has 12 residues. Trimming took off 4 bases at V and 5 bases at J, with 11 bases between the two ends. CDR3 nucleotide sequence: TGCAGCGTTGTAAGAGGGCCCGAGACCCAGTACTTC. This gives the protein CSVVRGPETQYF.

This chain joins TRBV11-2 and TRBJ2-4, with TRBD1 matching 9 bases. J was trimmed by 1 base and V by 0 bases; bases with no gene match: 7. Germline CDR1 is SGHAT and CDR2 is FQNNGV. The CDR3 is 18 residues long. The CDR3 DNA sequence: TGTGCCAGCAGCTTAGAGGCCGGGACAGGGTGGGCCAAAAACATTCAGTACTTC. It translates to CASSLEAGTGWAKNIQYF.

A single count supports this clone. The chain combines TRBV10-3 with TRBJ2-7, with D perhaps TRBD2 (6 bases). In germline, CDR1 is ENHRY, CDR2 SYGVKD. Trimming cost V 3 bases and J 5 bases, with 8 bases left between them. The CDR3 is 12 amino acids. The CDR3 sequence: CAISEGLNEQYF. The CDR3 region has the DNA TGTGCCATCAGTGAAGGACTAAACGAGCAGTACTTC.

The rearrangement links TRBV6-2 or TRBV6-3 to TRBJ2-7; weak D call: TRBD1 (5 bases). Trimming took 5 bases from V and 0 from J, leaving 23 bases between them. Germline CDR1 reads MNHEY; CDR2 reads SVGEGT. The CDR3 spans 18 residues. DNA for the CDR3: TGTGCCAGCAGTACAGGTAACGGCCAACCCCCCTTCTCCTACGAGCAGTACTTC. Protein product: CASSTGNGQPPFSYEQYF.

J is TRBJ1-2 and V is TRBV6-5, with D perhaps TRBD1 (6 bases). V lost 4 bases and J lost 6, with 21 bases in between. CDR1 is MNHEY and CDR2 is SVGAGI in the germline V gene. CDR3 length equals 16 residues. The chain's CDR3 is CASSSSRDKGQNGYTF. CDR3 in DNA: TGTGCCAGCAGTTCTTCCCGGGACAAGGGGCAGAATGGCTACACCTTC.

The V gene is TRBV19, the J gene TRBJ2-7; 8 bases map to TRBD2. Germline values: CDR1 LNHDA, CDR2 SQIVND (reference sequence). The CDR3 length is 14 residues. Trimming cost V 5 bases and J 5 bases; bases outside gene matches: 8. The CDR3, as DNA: TGTGCCAGTAGTGGAAGCGGGAGCGCGGACGAGCAGTACTTC. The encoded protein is CASSGSGSADEQYF. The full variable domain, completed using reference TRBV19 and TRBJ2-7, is DGGITQSPKYLFRKEGQNVTLSCEQNLNHDAMYWYRQDPGQGLRLIYYSQIVNDFQKGDIAEGYSVSREKKESFPLTVTSAQKNPTAFYLCASSGSGSADEQYFGPGTRLTVT.

The DNA of the CDR3 is TGTGCCAGTAGTATAGATTCATGTAGGGGGACTAGCAGCTATACGCAGTATTTT. This translates into CASSIDSCRGTSSYTQYF. The rearrangement uses TRBV19 and TRBJ2-3; TRBD2 agrees at 9 bases. The J segment lost 7 bases and the V segment lost 0 bases, leaving 14 bases of the junction unmatched. The CDR3 runs 18 residues. Germline values: CDR1 LNHDA, CDR2 SQIVND (reference sequence).

CDR3 loop: CASSDQGTEAFF. DNA of the CDR3: TGCGCCAGCAGCGATCAGGGGACTGAAGCTTTCTTT. The chain uses TRBV5-1 and TRBJ1-1; perhaps TRBD1 as D (6 bases). Trimming removed 4 bases from V and 5 bases from J, with 9 bases in between. Germline CDR1 reads SGHRS; CDR2 reads YFSETQ. CDR3 size: 12 residues.

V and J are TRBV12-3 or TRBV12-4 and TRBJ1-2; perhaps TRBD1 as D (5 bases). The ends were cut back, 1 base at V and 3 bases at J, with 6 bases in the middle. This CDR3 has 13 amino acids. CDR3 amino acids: CASSLGRDYGYTF. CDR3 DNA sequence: TGTGCCAGCAGTTTAGGCAGGGACTATGGCTACACCTTC.

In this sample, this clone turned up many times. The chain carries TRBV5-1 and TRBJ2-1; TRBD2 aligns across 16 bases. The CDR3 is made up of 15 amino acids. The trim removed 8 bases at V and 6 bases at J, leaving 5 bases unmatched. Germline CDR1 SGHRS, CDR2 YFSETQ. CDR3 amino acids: CASLGTSGRGNEQFF. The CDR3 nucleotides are TGCGCCAGTCTCGGGACTAGCGGGAGGGGCAATGAGCAGTTCTTC.

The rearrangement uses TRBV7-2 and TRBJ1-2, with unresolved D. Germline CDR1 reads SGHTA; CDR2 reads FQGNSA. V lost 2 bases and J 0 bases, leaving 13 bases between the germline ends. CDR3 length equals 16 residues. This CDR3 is CASSLHVQKANYGYTF. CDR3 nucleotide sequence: TGTGCCAGCAGCTTACACGTACAAAAAGCTAACTATGGCTACACCTTC.

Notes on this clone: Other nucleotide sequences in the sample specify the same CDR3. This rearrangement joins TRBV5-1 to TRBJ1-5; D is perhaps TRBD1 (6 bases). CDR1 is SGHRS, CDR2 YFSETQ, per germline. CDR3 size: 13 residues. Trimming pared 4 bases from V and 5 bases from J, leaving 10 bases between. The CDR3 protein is CASSLDRDQPQHF. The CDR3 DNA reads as TGCGCCAGCAGCCTGGACAGAGATCAGCCCCAGCATTTT.

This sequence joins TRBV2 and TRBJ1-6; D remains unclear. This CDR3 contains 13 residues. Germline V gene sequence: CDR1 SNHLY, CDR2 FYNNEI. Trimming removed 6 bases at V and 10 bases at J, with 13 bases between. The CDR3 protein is CASRWEQVSPLHF. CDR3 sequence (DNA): TGTGCCAGCAGGTGGGAGCAAGTCTCACCCCTCCACTTT.

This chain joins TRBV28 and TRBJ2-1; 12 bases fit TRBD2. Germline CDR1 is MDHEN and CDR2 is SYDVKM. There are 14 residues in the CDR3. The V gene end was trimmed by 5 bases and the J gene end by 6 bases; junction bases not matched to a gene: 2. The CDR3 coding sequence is TGTGCCAGCAGTACTAGCGGGAGGTTCAATGAGCAGTTCTTC. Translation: CASSTSGRFNEQFF.

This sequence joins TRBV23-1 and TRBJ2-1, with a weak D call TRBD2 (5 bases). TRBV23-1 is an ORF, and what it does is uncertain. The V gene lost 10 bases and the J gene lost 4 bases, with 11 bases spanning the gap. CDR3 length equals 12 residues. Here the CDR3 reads CATLGEYNEQFF. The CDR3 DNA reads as TGCGCCACACTCGGGGAGTACAATGAGCAGTTCTTC.

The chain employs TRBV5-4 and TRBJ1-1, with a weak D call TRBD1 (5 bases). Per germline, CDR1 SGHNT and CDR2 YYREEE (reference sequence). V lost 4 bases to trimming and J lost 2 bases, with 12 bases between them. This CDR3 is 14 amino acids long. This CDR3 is CASSRGTVNTEAFF. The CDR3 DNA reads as TGTGCCAGCAGCCGCGGGACGGTAAACACTGAAGCTTTCTTT.

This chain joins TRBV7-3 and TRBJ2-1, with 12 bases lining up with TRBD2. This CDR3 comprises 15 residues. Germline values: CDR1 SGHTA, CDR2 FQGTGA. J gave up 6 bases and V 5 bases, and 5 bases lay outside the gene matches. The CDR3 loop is CASSPMGLAGNEQFF. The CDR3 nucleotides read TGTGCCAGCAGCCCTATGGGACTAGCGGGCAATGAGCAGTTCTTC.

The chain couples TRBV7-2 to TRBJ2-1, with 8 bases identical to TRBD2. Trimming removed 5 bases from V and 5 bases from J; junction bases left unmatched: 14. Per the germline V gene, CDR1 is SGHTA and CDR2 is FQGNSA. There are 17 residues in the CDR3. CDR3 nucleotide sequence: TGTGCCAGCAGCCTAAATCTCCTAGCGGGTGGGGACAATGAGCAGTTCTTC. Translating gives CASSLNLLAGGDNEQFF.

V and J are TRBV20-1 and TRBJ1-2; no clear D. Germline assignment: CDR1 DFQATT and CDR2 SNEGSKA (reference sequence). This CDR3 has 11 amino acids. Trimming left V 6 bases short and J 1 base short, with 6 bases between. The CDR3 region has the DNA TGCAGTGCCATAGTTAACTATGGCTACACCTTC. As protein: CSAIVNYGYTF.

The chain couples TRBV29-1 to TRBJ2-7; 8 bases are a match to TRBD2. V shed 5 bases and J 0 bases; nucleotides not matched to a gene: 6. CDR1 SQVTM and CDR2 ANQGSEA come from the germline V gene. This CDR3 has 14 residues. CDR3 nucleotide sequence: TGCAGCGTTAGACATAGCGGGAACTCCTACGAGCAGTACTTC. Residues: CSVRHSGNSYEQYF.

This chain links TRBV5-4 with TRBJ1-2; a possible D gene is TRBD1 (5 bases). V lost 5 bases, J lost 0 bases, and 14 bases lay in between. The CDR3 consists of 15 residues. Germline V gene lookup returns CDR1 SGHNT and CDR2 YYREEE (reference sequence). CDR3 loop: CASRPGRGANYGYTF. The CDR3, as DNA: TGTGCCAGCAGACCCGGACGGGGGGCTAACTATGGCTACACCTTC.

The CDR3 DNA follows: TGTGCCAGCTCGGTCCGGAGGGTCGATTTAAACACCATATATTTT. Residues: CASSVRRVDLNTIYF. V and J are TRBV2 and TRBJ1-3, with D unresolved. The V end lost 8 bases, the J end lost 6 bases, and 20 bases lay between the germline ends. This CDR3 has 15 amino acids. Germline V CDR1 and CDR2: SNHLY, FYNNEI.

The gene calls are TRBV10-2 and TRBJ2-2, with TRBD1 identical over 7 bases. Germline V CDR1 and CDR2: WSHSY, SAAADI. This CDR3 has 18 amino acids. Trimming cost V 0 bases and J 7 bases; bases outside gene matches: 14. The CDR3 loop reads CASSESGGGLVRGGELFF. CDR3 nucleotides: TGCGCCAGCAGTGAGTCAGGGGGCGGACTGGTTCGTGGCGGGGAGCTGTTTTTT.